These 2 T cell receptor beta chains were all obtained from the same sample, sequenced in a study of blood T cell repertoires in COVID-19. Libraries were prepared by immunoSEQ multiplex PCR; TCRdb keeps only in-frame clonotypes and omits some of them. The sample carries fewer than 40,000 clones, roughly 80% recorded once. The sequencing sample was made of peripheral blood. These receptor sequences come from an elderly man with acute or convalescent COVID-19.

This clone was recorded once. The genes are TRBV12-3 or TRBV12-4 and TRBJ1-3; D remains unclear. V lost 5 bases and J 4 bases, leaving 9 bases between the germline ends. The CDR3 is 13 residues long. As DNA, the CDR3 is TGTGCCAGCAGTCTCCCCGCGGGAAACACCATATATTTT. Protein: CASSLPAGNTIYF.

The CDR3 DNA reads TGTGCCAGCTCAGGAAGGACAGGGGGCGGTGAGCAGTTCTTC. It translates to CASSGRTGGGEQFF. The chain recombines TRBV18 with TRBJ2-1; 11 bases are shared with TRBD1. Trimming took 5 bases from V and 9 from J; bases not matched to a gene: 6. Per germline, CDR1 KGHSH and CDR2 LQKENI. The CDR3 has 14 amino acids.